Shown below are 12 T cell receptor beta chains from a single sample sequenced in a study of blood T cell repertoires in COVID-19. TCRdb's copy holds only in-frame clones and misses some; the assay was immunoSEQ multiplex PCR. This table has hundreds of thousands of clones, over 80% appearing once. Sequenced: peripheral blood. These receptors originate from a man between 40 and 49 years old with acute or convalescent COVID-19.

This sequence joins TRBV10-3 and TRBJ1-2; 9 bases match TRBD1. This CDR3 has 16 residues. J lost 0 bases, V lost 10 bases, and 12 bases had no gene match. CDR1 ENHRY and CDR2 SYGVKD come from the germline V gene. The CDR3 region has the DNA TGTGCCACAGCGGTCGGACAGGGGTTAGCTAACTATGGCTACACCTTC. Its protein product is CATAVGQGLANYGYTF.

This clone was counted only a few times. This chain links TRBV19 with TRBJ1-1; 9 nucleotides line up with TRBD1. Germline V gives CDR1 LNHDA, CDR2 SQIVND (reference sequence). The CDR3 has 14 amino acids. Germline trimming cut 6 bases from V and 6 bases from J; bases unmatched to any gene: 8. This chain's CDR3 is CASSDRTGEAEAFF. The CDR3, as DNA: TGTGCCAGTAGCGATAGGACAGGGGAGGCTGAAGCTTTCTTT.

The gene calls are TRBV19 and TRBJ1-3; TRBD1 might be the D (5 bases). V shed 6 bases and J shed 3 bases, with 15 bases lying between them. The CDR3 length is 15 residues. Germline V lookup: CDR1 LNHDA, CDR2 SQIVND (reference sequence). The CDR3 loop is CASSPNQGFGNTIYF. DNA of the CDR3: TGTGCCAGTAGCCCAAATCAGGGATTTGGAAACACCATATATTTT.

The chain recombines TRBV18 with TRBJ2-7; 8 bases map to TRBD2. V lost 2 bases, J lost 6 bases, and 9 bases stayed unmatched. The length of the CDR3 is 15 residues. Germline CDR1 and CDR2: KGHSH and LQKENI. CDR3 region: CASSPYSGRALEQYF. In nucleotides, the CDR3 is TGTGCCAGCTCACCATACTCCGGGAGGGCCCTCGAGCAGTACTTC. The whole variable domain, filled in from reference TRBV18 and TRBJ2-7, reads NAGVMQNPRHLVRRRGQEARLRCSPMKGHSHVYWYRQLPEEGLKFMVYLQKENIIDESGMPKERFSAEFPKEGPSILRIQQVVRGDSAAYFCASSPYSGRALEQYFGPGTRLTVT.

The chain has TRBV7-3 and TRBJ2-3; D is unclear. The germline gives CDR1 SGHTA, CDR2 FQGTGA. V gave up 6 bases and J gave up 2 bases, with 15 bases separating them. This CDR3 has 15 amino acids. DNA of the CDR3: TGTGCCAGCAGAAAGACTTCTTCTTTCACAGATACGCAGTATTTT. Its protein is CASRKTSSFTDTQYF.

The rearrangement uses TRBV6-5 and TRBJ1-5, with a possible D match to TRBD1 (6 bases). Germline values: CDR1 MNHEY, CDR2 SVGAGI. CDR3 size: 12 residues. With 6 bases removed from V and 6 bases from J, the gap between germline ends came to 9 bases. Here the CDR3 reads CASSDRSQPQHF. As DNA, the CDR3 is TGTGCCAGCAGCGACAGGAGTCAGCCCCAGCATTTT.

This clone was observed once. This chain joins TRBV12-3 or TRBV12-4 and TRBJ2-5; 7 bases match TRBD2. V shed 3 bases, J shed 5 bases, and the junction held 3 bases outside the gene matches. The CDR3 has 13 amino acids. In nucleotides, the CDR3 is TGTGCCAGCAGTTTGGGAGGGCCGGAGACCCAGTACTTC. Protein: CASSLGGPETQYF.

V usage is TRBV25-1 and J usage is TRBJ2-5, with 10 bases lining up with TRBD1. Germline V gene data show CDR1 as MGHDK and CDR2 as SYGVNS. CDR3 size: 15 residues. V lost 3 bases and J lost 5; bases outside the gene matches: 6. For the CDR3, the DNA is TGTGCCAGCAGTGAGTTGACAGGGGGCGGGGAGACCCAGTACTTC. Translating it yields CASSELTGGGETQYF. The whole variable domain, filled in from reference TRBV25-1 and TRBJ2-5, reads EADIYQTPRYLVIGTGKKITLECSQTMGHDKMYWYQQDPGMELHLIHYSYGVNSTEKGDLSSESTVSRIRTEHFPLTLESARPSHTSQYLCASSELTGGGETQYFGPGTRLLVL.

The table lists this clone with a few counts. This chain joins TRBV27 and TRBJ2-2, with TRBD2 identical over 14 bases. CDR1 is MNHEY, CDR2 SMNVEV, per germline (reference sequence). Losses at the gene ends were 6 bases for V and 5 bases for J; bases not matched to a gene: 8. The CDR3 consists of 17 residues. The CDR3 is CASSRTSGRHITGELFF. CDR3 sequence (DNA): TGTGCCAGCAGCCGGACTAGCGGGAGGCACATAACCGGGGAGCTGTTTTTT.

The rearrangement joins TRBV10-3 to TRBJ2-6; D is unclear. The CDR3 has 17 amino acids. V was cut by 0 bases and J by 2 bases, with 11 bases left in between. Looked up from germline, CDR1 is ENHRY and CDR2 is SYGVKD. This CDR3 is CAISESTQMTGANVLTF. In DNA form, the CDR3 reads TGTGCCATCAGTGAGTCGACTCAGATGACTGGGGCCAACGTCCTGACTTTC.

This clone was counted once. The V call is TRBV6-5, the J call TRBJ1-2; perhaps TRBD1 as D (6 bases). Germline V gene data show CDR1 as MNHEY and CDR2 as SVGAGI. The germline V and J ends were trimmed by 5 bases and 11 bases, with 15 bases remaining between them. The CDR3 runs 12 residues. The CDR3 DNA sequence: TGTGCCAGCAGTCAAACCCAGGGGAGTTACACCTTC. Protein sequence: CASSQTQGSYTF.

The V gene is TRBV14, the J gene TRBJ2-3; 7 positions agree with TRBD2. Germline V CDR1 and CDR2: SGHDN, FVKESK. Germline trimming cut 0 bases from V and 1 base from J; bases unmatched to any gene: 1. This CDR3 is built from 15 residues. The CDR3 here is CASSQDTSGTDTQYF. CDR3 DNA sequence: TGTGCCAGCAGCCAAGATACTAGCGGCACAGATACGCAGTATTTT.